The text below deals with one T cell receptor beta chain. Its antigen is unknown. The sample belongs to a study of T cell responses to AZD1222 COVID-19 vaccine. Study as a whole: Some second doses came at about 4 weeks and others at about 12 weeks; these were pooled. Findings and caveats of the study: Increases in Spike-specific TCR breadth and depth were seen after two AZD1222 doses. Females made up more of the donors, who were largely white British, and clonal diversity may have come out too low.

This CDR3 has 15 amino acids. Germline CDR1 SGHTA, CDR2 FQGTGA. V lost 5 bases and J 1 base, leaving 14 bases between the germline ends. Only in-frame clones appear in the TCRdb table, and some are missing; sequencing was by immunoSEQ multiplex PCR. Of around 140,000 clones listed, roughly nine tenths are singletons. This sequence originates from an adult in good health. The gene calls are TRBV7-3 and TRBJ1-1; no clear D. Specimen: peripheral blood, collected on day 0 of AZD1222 vaccination. The CDR3 is CASSHEDPENTEAFF. In DNA, the CDR3 is TGTGCCAGCAGCCACGAGGACCCGGAGAACACTGAAGCTTTCTTT.